The 16 T cell receptor beta chains presented below share a single source sample, sequenced in a study of response to subunit inactivated influenza vaccine. TCRdb fed the RT-PCR reads into MiXCR, producing one record per CDR3 protein. The sample includes roughly 460,000 distinct CDR3 sequences, roughly 11% seen only once; the top ten take approximately 12%. The source material was PBMCs from blood, sampled 45 days after vaccination. The receptors come from a man aged 45-65 years who received an inactivated influenza vaccine.

This clonotype was counted ten times or more. The chain links TRBV12-3 or TRBV12-4 to TRBJ2-5; no firm D call. Trimming pared 6 bases from V and 4 bases from J, leaving 12 bases between. CDR3 length equals 13 residues. The CDR3 coding sequence is TGTGCCAGCAGACTTGGGATCCTAGAGACCCAGTACTTC. It specifies CASRLGILETQYF.

A few counts support this clonotype. V and J are TRBV6-5 and TRBJ1-2; the D gene is possibly TRBD1 (5 bases). V was pared by 7 bases and J by 7 bases, with 10 bases between. Germline V lookup: CDR1 MNHEY, CDR2 SVGAGI. The CDR3 length is 11 residues. This chain's CDR3 is CASTTGFGYTF. CDR3 DNA sequence: TGTGCCAGCACCACAGGTTTTGGCTACACCTTC.

This clonotype has just a few counts. The J gene is TRBJ2-7, the V gene TRBV7-6, with D perhaps TRBD1 (6 bases). The V end was cut by 2 bases, the J end by 2 bases, with 13 bases between. Per the germline V gene, CDR1 is SGHVS and CDR2 is FNYEAQ. The CDR3 loop spans 15 amino acids. Here the CDR3 DNA reads TGTGCCAGCAGCTTAAAGGCGGACAGTACCTACGAGCAGTACTTC. This gives the protein CASSLKADSTYEQYF.

This clonotype was counted a few times. J is TRBJ2-2 and V is TRBV6-5, with unresolved D. Per germline, CDR1 MNHEY and CDR2 SVGAGI. The V gene lost 2 bases and the J gene lost 6 bases, with 7 bases spanning the gap. This CDR3 contains 13 residues. CDR3 residues: CASSYMRPGELFF. DNA of the CDR3: TGTGCCAGCAGTTACATGCGACCCGGGGAGCTGTTTTTT.

This clonotype was recorded a few times. V and J are TRBV10-3 and TRBJ2-7, with TRBD1 as a possible D gene (7 bases). The V and J ends lost 10 bases and 4 bases respectively, with 17 bases between them. In germline, CDR1 is ENHRY, CDR2 SYGVKD. The CDR3 is 13 amino acids. The CDR3 DNA reads as TGTGCCACCGAGACAGGGAGGCAGTACGAGCAGTACTTC. Protein sequence: CATETGRQYEQYF.

This chain uses TRBV28 with TRBJ2-1, with no clear D. V lost 5 bases to trimming and J lost 4 bases, with 12 bases between them. Germline-derived CDR1 and CDR2 are MDHEN and SYDVKM. The CDR3 spans 14 residues. CDR3 protein: CASSTADLYNEQFF. The CDR3 DNA is TGTGCCAGCAGTACGGCAGACCTTTACAATGAGCAGTTCTTC.

This chain links TRBV7-9 with TRBJ2-3; D might be TRBD2 (5 bases). V shed 2 bases and J shed 10 bases, with 13 bases lying between them. From germline, CDR1 is SEHNR and CDR2 FQNEAQ (reference sequence). The CDR3 is made up of 13 amino acids. The DNA of the CDR3 is TGTGCCAGCAGCTTACGAGGGAATGGGGCGCAGTATTTT. It specifies CASSLRGNGAQYF.

This rearrangement joins TRBV7-2 to TRBJ2-7, with D possibly TRBD2 on 6 matching bases. The V gene's germline CDR1 is SGHTA and CDR2 FQGNSA. This CDR3 has 15 amino acids. Trimming removed 4 bases at V and 1 base at J, with 14 bases between. The CDR3 protein is CASSSGRDGSYEQYF. The CDR3 DNA follows: TGTGCCAGCAGCTCTGGGCGGGACGGGTCCTACGAGCAGTACTTC.

V and J are TRBV9 and TRBJ2-1, with D hard to call. This CDR3 has 14 amino acids. Per germline, CDR1 SGDLS and CDR2 YYNGEE. V lost 0 bases and J 9 bases, leaving 13 bases between the germline ends. The CDR3 reads CASSVVDSTVEQFF. CDR3 in DNA: TGTGCCAGCAGCGTAGTCGACTCGACCGTTGAGCAGTTCTTC.

V is TRBV7-2 and J is TRBJ1-2; no clear D. CDR1 is SGHTA and CDR2 is FQGNSA in the germline V gene. The V and J ends lost 0 bases and 1 base respectively, with 6 bases between them. This CDR3 is 14 amino acids long. This chain's CDR3 is CASSLALVNYGYTF. The DNA of the CDR3 is TGTGCCAGCAGCTTAGCTTTGGTTAACTATGGCTACACCTTC.

The rearrangement links TRBV9 to TRBJ2-2, with 9 nucleotides matching TRBD2. The CDR3 has 17 residues. The germline V gene encodes CDR1 SGDLS and CDR2 YYNGEE. With 2 bases clipped from V and 0 bases from J, the junction kept 5 bases outside the gene matches. The CDR3 nucleotides read TGTGCCAGCAGCGTGACTAGCGGAGGCGCGAACACCGGGGAGCTGTTTTTT. This sequence encodes CASSVTSGGANTGELFF.

The sample holds many counts of this clonotype. The gene calls are TRBV28 and TRBJ1-5; D unresolved. CDR3 length: 17 residues. Germline assignment: CDR1 MDHEN and CDR2 SYDVKM. Trimming pared 1 base from V and 4 bases from J, leaving 17 bases between. The CDR3 DNA sequence: TGTGCCAGCAGTTTATTAAGCTTGGACTTACGAAATCAGCCCCAGCATTTT. Amino acid sequence: CASSLLSLDLRNQPQHF.

This clonotype was seen repeatedly, ten times or more. V and J are TRBV10-3 and TRBJ2-1, with D possibly being TRBD1 (5 bases). The germline V and J ends were trimmed by 4 bases and 3 bases, with 13 bases remaining between them. The CDR3 is made up of 15 amino acids. The germline CDR1 and CDR2 sequences are ENHRY and SYGVKD. CDR3 nucleotides: TGTGCCATCAGTGTAGACAGTCCGAACTACAATGAGCAGTTCTTC. Translated, it gives CAISVDSPNYNEQFF.

The chain links TRBV11-2 to TRBJ2-4; D not resolved. The V end lost 4 bases, the J end lost 0 bases, and 13 bases lay between the germline ends. The CDR3 covers 16 residues. Germline CDR1 is SGHAT and CDR2 is FQNNGV. This CDR3 is CASSSSYTLAKNIQYF. For the CDR3, the DNA is TGTGCCAGCAGCTCCTCCTACACCTTAGCCAAAAACATTCAGTACTTC.

This sequence joins TRBV27 and TRBJ2-3; a weak D match, TRBD2 (6 bases). Looked up from germline, CDR1 is MNHEY and CDR2 is SMNVEV (reference sequence). This CDR3 is built from 17 residues. Trimming took 5 bases from V and 4 from J, leaving 22 bases between them. CDR3 region: CASSPLAVDTGPDTQYF. CDR3 coding DNA: TGTGCCAGCAGTCCCTTAGCGGTCGATACCGGCCCAGATACGCAGTATTTT.

This clonotype was counted at least ten times. The chain carries TRBV29-1 and TRBJ2-4, with 7 nucleotides matching TRBD1. From germline, CDR1 is SQVTM and CDR2 ANQGSEA. There are 11 residues in the CDR3. The CDR3 loop reads CSGTDKNIQYF. The CDR3 coding sequence is TGCAGTGGGACAGACAAAAACATTCAGTACTTC.